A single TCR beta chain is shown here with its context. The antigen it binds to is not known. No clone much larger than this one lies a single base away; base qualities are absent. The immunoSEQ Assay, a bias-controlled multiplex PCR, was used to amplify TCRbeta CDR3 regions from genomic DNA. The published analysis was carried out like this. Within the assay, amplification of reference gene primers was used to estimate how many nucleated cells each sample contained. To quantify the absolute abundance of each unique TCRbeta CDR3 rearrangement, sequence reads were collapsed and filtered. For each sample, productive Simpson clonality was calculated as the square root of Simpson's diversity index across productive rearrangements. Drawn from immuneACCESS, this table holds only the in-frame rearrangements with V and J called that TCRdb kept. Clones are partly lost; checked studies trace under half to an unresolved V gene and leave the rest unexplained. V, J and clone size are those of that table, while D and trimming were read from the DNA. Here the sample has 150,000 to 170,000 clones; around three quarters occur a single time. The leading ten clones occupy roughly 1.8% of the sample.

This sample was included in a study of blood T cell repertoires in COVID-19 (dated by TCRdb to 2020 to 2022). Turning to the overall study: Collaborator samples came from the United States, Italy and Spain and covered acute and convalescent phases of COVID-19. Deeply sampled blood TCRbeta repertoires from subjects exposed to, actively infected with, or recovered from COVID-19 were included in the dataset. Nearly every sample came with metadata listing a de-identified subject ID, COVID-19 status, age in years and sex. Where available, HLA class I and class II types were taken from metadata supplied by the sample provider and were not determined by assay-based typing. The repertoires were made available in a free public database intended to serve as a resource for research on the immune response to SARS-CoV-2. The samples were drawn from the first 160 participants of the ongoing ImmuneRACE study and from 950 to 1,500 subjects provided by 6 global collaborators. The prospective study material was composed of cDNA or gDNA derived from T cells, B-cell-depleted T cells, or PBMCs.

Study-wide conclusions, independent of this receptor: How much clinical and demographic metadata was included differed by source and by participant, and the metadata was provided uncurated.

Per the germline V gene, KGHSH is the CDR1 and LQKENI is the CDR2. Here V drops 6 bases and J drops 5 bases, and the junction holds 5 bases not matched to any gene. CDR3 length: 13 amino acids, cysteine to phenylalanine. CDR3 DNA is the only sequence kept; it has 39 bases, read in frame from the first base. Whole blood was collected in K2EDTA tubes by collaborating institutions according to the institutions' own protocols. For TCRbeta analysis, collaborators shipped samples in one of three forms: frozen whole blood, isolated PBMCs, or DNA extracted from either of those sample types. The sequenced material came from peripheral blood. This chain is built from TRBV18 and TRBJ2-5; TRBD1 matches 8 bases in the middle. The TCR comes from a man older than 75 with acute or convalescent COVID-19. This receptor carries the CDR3 CASSTTGVETQYF. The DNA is TGTGCCAGCTCTACGACAGGGGTGGAGACCCAGTACTTC.